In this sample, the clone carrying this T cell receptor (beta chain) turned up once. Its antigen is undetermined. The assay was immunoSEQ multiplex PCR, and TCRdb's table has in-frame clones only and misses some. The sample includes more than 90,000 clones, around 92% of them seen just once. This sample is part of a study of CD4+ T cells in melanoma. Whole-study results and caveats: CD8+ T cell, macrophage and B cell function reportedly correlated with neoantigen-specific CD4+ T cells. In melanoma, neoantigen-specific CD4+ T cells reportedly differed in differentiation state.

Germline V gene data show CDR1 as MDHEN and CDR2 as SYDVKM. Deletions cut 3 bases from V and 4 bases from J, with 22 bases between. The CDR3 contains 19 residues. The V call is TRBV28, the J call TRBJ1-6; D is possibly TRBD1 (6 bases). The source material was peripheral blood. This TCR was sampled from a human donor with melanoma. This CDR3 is CASSFGLQRGVTYNSPLHF. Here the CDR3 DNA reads TGTGCCAGCAGTTTCGGGCTACAGAGGGGGGTCACTTATAATTCACCCCTCCACTTT.